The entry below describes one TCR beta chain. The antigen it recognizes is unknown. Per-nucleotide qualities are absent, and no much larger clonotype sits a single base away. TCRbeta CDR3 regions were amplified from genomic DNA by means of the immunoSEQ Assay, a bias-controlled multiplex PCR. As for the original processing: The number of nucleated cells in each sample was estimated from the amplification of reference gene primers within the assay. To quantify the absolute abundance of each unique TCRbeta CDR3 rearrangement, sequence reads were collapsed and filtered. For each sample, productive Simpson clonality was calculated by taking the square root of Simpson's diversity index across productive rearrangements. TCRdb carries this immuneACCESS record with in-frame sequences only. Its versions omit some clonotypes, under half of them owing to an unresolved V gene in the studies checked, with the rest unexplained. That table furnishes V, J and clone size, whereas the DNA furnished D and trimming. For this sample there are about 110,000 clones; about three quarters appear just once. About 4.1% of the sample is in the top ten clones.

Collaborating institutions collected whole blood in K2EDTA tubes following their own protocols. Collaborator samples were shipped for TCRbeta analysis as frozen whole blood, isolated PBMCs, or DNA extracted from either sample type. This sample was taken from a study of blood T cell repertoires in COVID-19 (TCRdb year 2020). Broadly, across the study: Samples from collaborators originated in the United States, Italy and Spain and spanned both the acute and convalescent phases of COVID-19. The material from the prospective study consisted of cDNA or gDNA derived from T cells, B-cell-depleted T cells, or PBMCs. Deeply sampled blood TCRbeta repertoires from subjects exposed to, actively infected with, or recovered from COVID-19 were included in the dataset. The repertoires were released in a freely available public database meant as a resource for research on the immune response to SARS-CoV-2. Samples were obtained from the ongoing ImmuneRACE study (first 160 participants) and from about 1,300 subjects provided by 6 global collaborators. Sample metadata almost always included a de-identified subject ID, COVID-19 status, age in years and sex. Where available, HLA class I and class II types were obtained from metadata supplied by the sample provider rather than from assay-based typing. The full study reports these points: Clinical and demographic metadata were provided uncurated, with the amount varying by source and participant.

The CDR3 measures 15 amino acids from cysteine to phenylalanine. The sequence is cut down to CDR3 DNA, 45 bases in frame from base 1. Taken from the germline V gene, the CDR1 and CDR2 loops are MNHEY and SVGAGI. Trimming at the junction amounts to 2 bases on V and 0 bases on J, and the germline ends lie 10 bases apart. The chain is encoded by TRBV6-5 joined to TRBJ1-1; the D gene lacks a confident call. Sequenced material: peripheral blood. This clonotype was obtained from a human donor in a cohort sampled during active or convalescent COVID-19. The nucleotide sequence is TGTGCCAGCAGTTACGTGGCCCTTATGAACACTGAAGCTTTCTTT. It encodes CASSYVALMNTEAFF.